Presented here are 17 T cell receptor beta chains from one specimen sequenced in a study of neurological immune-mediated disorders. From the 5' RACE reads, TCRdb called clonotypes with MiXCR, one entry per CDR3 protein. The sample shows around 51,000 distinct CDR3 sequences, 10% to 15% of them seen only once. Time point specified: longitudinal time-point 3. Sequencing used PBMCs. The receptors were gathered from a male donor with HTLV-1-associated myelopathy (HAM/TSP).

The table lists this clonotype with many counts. The CDR3 spells CASSEYRGLGGYTF. DNA of the CDR3: TGTGCCAGCAGTGAATACCGAGGTTTGGGGGGCTACACCTTC. This chain joins TRBV25-1 and TRBJ1-2, with D unresolved. CDR3 length: 14 residues. CDR1 and CDR2 (germline): MGHDK, SYGVNS. Trimming took 0 bases from V and 8 from J, leaving 13 bases between them.

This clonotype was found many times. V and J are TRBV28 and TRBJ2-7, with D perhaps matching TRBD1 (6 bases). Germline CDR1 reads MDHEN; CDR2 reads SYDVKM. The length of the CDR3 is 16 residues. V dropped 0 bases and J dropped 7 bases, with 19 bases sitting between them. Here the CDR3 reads CASSLWGKGVLREQYF. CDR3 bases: TGTGCCAGCAGTTTATGGGGAAAGGGGGTTTTGAGGGAGCAGTACTTC.

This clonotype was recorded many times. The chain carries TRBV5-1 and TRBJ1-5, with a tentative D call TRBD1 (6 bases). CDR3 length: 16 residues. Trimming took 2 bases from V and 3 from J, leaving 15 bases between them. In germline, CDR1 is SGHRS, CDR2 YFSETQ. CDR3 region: CASSFGEGGNNQPQHF. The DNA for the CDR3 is TGCGCCAGCAGCTTTGGGGAGGGGGGGAACAATCAGCCCCAGCATTTT.

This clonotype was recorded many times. The CDR3 nucleotides read TGTGCCAGCCTATCCGGGAGCCTGAACACCGGGGAGCTGTTTTTT. Translated, it gives CASLSGSLNTGELFF. This chain links TRBV7-2 with TRBJ2-2; a weak D match, TRBD2 (6 bases). V gave up 8 bases and J gave up 1 base, with 14 bases separating them. The germline V gene encodes CDR1 SGHTA and CDR2 FQGNSA. This CDR3 has 15 residues. The variable domain in full, completed from reference TRBV7-2 and TRBJ2-2, reads GAGVSQSPSNKVTEKGKDVELRCDPISGHTALYWYRQSLGQGLEFLIYFQGNSAPDKSGLPSDRFSAERTGGSVSTLTIQRTQQEDSAVYLCASLSGSLNTGELFFGEGSRLTVL.

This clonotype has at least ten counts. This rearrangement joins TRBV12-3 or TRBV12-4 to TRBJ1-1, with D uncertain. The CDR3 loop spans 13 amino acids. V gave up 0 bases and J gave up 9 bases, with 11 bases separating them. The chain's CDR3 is CASSLAGPTQAFF. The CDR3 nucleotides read TGTGCCAGCAGTTTAGCGGGTCCCACGCAAGCTTTCTTT.

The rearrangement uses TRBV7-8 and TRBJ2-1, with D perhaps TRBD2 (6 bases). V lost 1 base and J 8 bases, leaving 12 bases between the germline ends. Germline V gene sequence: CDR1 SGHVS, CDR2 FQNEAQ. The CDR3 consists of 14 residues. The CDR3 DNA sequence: TGTGCCAGCAGCTTAGGTATCGGGGGTCATGAGCAGTTCTTC. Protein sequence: CASSLGIGGHEQFF. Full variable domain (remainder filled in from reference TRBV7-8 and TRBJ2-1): GAGVSQSPRYKVAKRGQDVALRCDPISGHVSLFWYQQALGQGPEFLTYFQNEAQLDKSGLPSDRFFAERPEGSVSTLKIQRTQQEDSAVYLCASSLGIGGHEQFFGPGTRLTVL.

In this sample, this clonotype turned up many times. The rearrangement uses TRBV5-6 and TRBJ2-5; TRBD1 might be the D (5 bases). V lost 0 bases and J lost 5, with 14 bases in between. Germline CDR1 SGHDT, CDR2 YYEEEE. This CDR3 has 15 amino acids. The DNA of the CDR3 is TGTGCCAGCAGCTTGGGGACAACCTCCCGGGAGACCCAGTACTTC. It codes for CASSLGTTSRETQYF.

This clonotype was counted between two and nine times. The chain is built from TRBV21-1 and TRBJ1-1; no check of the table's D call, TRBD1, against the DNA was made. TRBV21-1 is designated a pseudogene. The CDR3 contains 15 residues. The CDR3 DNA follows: TGTGCCAGCAGCAAAGTAACGGGCGTGAACACTGAAGCTTTCTTT. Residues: CASSKVTGVNTEAFF.

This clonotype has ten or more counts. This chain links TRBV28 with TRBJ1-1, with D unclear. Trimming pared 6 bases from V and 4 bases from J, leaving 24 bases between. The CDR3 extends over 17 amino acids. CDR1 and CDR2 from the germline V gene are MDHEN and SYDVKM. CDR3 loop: CASSPLGEGFGPTEAFF. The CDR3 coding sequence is TGTGCCAGCAGCCCCCTGGGCGAGGGCTTTGGACCCACTGAAGCTTTCTTT.

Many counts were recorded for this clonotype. CDR3 amino acids: CSARGSAGGKYNEQFF. The CDR3 DNA reads as TGCAGTGCTAGAGGTTCCGCGGGGGGGAAATACAATGAGCAGTTCTTC. The chain joins TRBV20-1 to TRBJ2-1; 9 positions match TRBD2. The CDR3 has 16 amino acids. Trimming at V came to 1 base and at J to 4 bases, leaving 8 bases not matched to a gene. Germline CDR1 is DFQATT and CDR2 is SNEGSKA (reference sequence).

CDR3 sequence reads: CASRGTSVSETQYF. DNA for the CDR3: TGTGCCAGCAGAGGGACTAGCGTTTCAGAGACCCAGTACTTC. The gene calls are TRBV5-6 and TRBJ2-5; 10 nucleotides agree with TRBD2. Germline assignment: CDR1 SGHDT and CDR2 YYEEEE. CDR3 length equals 14 residues. The J segment lost 4 bases and the V segment lost 5 bases, leaving 5 bases of the junction unmatched. Using reference TRBV5-6 and TRBJ2-5 for the parts outside the CDR3, the full variable domain is DAGVTQSPTHLIKTRGQQVTLRCSPKSGHDTVSWYQQALGQGPQFIFQYYEEEERQRGNFPDRFSGHQFPNYSSELNVNALLLGDSALYLCASRGTSVSETQYFGPGTRLLVL.

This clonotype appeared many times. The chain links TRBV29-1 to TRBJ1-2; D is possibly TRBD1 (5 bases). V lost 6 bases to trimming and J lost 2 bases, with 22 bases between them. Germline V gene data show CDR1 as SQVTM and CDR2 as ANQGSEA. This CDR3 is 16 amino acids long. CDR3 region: CSVDTGPGDSNYGYTF. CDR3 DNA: TGCAGCGTCGACACGGGACCCGGCGATTCCAACTATGGCTACACCTTC.

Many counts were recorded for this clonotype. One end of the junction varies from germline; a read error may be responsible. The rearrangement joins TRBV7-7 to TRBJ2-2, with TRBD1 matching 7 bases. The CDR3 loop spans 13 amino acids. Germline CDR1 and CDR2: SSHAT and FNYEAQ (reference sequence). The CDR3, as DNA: TGTGCTAGCAGCTCTCAGGGGGCCGGGGAGCTGTTTTTT. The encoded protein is CASSSQGAGELFF.

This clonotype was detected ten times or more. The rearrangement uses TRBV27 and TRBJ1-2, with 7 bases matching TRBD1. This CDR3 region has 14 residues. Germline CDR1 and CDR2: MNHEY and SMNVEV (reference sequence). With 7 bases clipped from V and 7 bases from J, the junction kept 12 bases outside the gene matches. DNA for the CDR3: TGTGCCAGCACCCCAGGAGGGGGCCAGCTTGGCTACACCTTC. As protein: CASTPGGGQLGYTF.

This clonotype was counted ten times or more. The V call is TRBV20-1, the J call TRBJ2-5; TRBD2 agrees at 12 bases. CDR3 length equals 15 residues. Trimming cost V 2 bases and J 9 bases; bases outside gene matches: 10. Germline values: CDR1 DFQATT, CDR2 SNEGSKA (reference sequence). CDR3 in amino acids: CSARPVLAGGGAQYF. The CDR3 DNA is TGCAGTGCTAGACCCGTACTAGCGGGGGGAGGGGCCCAGTACTTC.

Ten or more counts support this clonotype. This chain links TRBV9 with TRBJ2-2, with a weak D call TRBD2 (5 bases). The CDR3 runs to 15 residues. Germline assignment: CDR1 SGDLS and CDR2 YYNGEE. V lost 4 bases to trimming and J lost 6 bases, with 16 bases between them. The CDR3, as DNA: TGTGCCAGCAGCCCCCGAACCGGGGTACCCGGGGAGCTGTTTTTT. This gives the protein CASSPRTGVPGELFF.

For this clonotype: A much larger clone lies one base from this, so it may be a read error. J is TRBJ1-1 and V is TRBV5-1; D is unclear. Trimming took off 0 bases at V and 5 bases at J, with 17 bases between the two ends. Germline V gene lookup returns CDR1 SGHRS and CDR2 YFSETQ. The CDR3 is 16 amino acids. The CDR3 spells CASSLATRVGRTEAFF. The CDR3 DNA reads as TGCGCCAGCAGCTTGGCAACACGAGTTGGGAGGACTGAAGCTTTCTTT. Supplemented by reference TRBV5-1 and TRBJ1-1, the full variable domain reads KAGVTQTPRYLIKTRGQQVTLSCSPISGHRSVSWYQQTPGQGLQFLFEYFSETQRNKGNFPGRFSGRQFSNSRSEMNVSTLELGDSALYLCASSLATRVGRTEAFFGQGTRLTVV.